This T cell receptor beta chain originates from a study of CXCR3-negative and CXCR3-positive naive CD8 T cells (dated by TCRdb to about 2019). With respect to the entire study: In total, roughly 150 million TRB reads were obtained, or roughly 1.5 +/- 0.3 million reads per library. Data from 11 donors, pooled across two independent experiments, went into the diversity and physicochemical repertoire analyses. For the TRBV-TRBJ cluster analysis, the naive subsets came from 5 donors, while the memory cells came from 3 donors. Points the paper makes about the study in general: Because CXCR3 expression was partially decreased after cryopreservation, freshly isolated PBMCs were used for most assays. Because surface CD5, which is linked to self-reactivity in mice, was comparable between the naive subsets, TCR interaction strength was also inferred from the physicochemical properties of TRB CDR3s. Comparably high repertoire diversity was found in both naive subsets, whereas much lower repertoire diversity was found in memory CD8+ T cells. TRBV-TRBJ usage was similar between naive CXCR3-negative and CXCR3-positive cells from the same donor, while memory cells showed distinct patterns.

The sample was run on a NextSeq 550. The Human TCR Profiling Kit (MiLaboratory) was used to prepare UMI-labeled 5' RACE TRB cDNA libraries. cDNA synthesis used the entire amount of extracted RNA, and PCR amplification then used the entire amount of cDNA produced. Libraries were prepared in parallel with an identical number of PCR cycles. In the paper's pipeline: With a minimum of two reads required per UMI, MIGEC and MiXCR pulled out about 50,000 +/- 10,000 unique UMI-labeled TRB cDNA molecules from each library. Each library averaged approximately 40,000 +/- 10,000 functional in-frame TRB CDR3 nucleotide clonotypes without stop codons. After downsampling to 5000 UMI-labeled TRB molecules per sample, diversity metrics, including normalized Shannon-Wiener and Chao1, were computed in VDJtools. For the central five CDR3 residues, VDJtools calculated physicochemical properties weighted by clonotype size, namely interaction energy, strength, volume and Kidera factor 4. TCRdb reprocessed the sequencing reads and holds a single record per CDR3 protein sequence, with no DNA. V and J calls and clone size were set by TCRdb, not the authors. The table for this sample lists 60,000 or so distinct CDR3 sequences. The biggest ten clones account for less than 25% of the sample.

CDR1 and CDR2, per the germline V gene (reference sequence), are PRHDT and FYEKMQ. The CDR3 measures 15 amino acids from cysteine to phenylalanine. Only the protein is on record. Each CD8+ T cell subset was flow-sorted in triplicate, with under 350,000 cells per subset placed directly into RLT lysis buffer. Using standard density gradient centrifugation, peripheral blood mononuclear cells were isolated from buffy coats. Total RNA was extracted from sorted cells with an RNeasy Mini Kit. On this clonotype: This receptor's antigen is unknown.

This sequence was found in a human donor in good health. Some clones in this sample may be carry-over from other donors' samples. The sample taken for sequencing was memory CD8+ T cells from blood. The cell subset or site label corresponds to: conventional CD8+ memory T cells (TMEM), sorted as controls. The chain is encoded by TRBV13 joined to TRBJ1-1. For the CDR3, the sequence is CASSSTRSGNTEAFF. Reference TRBV13 and TRBJ1-1 genes cover what lies past the CDR3, so the full variable domain is AAGVIQSPRHLIKEKRETATLKCYPIPRHDTVYWYQQGPGQDPQFLISFYEKMQSDKGSIPDRFSAQQFSDYHSELNMSSLELGDSALYFCASSSTRSGNTEAFFGQGTRLTVV.